This T cell receptor (gamma chain) was sequenced in a study of γδ T cells in repeated Plasmodium falciparum infection. The CDR3 is made up of 11 amino acids. Per germline, CDR1 GITISATS and CDR2 ISYDGTV (reference sequence). V trimming: 3 bases; J trimming: 12 bases; junction bases outside the gene matches: 8. This clone was detected ten times or more. TCRdb pairs this DNA with a much larger clone's protein that differs at residue 8, likely a read error; the protein shown was translated from the DNA. Bulk repertoires came from Vgamma9/Vdelta2+ or Vdelta2-negative gammadelta T cells flow-sorted from PBMC. TCRdb re-processed the multiplex PCR reads using CATT. The sample comprises roughly 24,000 gamma-chain clones, less than 3.5% of which are singletons, and around a third rests with the top ten.

The rearrangement uses TRGV9 and TRGJ1 or TRGJ2. Sequencing was carried out using gamma-delta T cells from blood. The sequence derives from a pool of human donors (malaria-infected and uninfected, not separated). This CDR3 reads CALWELDRKLF. The CDR3 region has the DNA TGTGCCTTGTGGGAGTTGGATAGGAAACTCTTT.